These 16 T cell receptor beta chains were sequenced from one sample in a study of regulatory and conventional T cells in RAG deficiency. Genomic DNA came from blood conventional CD4+ T cells gated CD25-low CD127-high. Repertoires were generated with immunoSEQ multiplex PCR, while TCRdb's copy carries only in-frame clones and drops some. The sample includes around 29,000 clones, 90% to 97% seen only once; the top ten take about 0.32%. A further study also used this sample, focusing on regulatory T cells. In that study: The PCR used 52 TRBV and 13 TRBJ primers.

The source material was CD25- CD4+ T cells sorted from blood. The receptors come from a human donor in good health.

The J gene is TRBJ2-1, the V gene TRBV7-3; D gene uncertain. The ends were cut back, 2 bases at V and 7 bases at J, with 15 bases in the middle. The CDR3 sequence is 15 residues long. The germline V gene has CDR1 SGHTA and CDR2 FQGTGA. The CDR3 region is CASSLGSSSPNEQFF. The CDR3 DNA is TGTGCCAGCAGCTTAGGCTCCTCCTCGCCGAATGAGCAGTTCTTC.

This clone was found a few times. The CDR3 here is CASSPGGGVGETQYF. The CDR3 DNA is TGTGCCAGCAGCCCGGGTGGAGGGGTTGGAGAGACCCAGTACTTC. V usage is TRBV5-4 and J usage is TRBJ2-5; tentatively, D is TRBD2 (6 bases). From germline, CDR1 is SGHNT and CDR2 YYREEE (reference sequence). This CDR3 is 15 amino acids long. Trimming stripped 4 bases from V and 4 bases from J, with 17 bases between.

V is TRBV11-2 and J is TRBJ2-7, with 7 bases lining up with TRBD1. There are 15 residues in the CDR3. The J segment lost 0 bases and the V segment lost 5 bases, leaving 7 bases of the junction unmatched. Germline V gene data show CDR1 as SGHAT and CDR2 as FQNNGV. The CDR3 region has the DNA TGTGCCAGCAGCCTGGGGGACAGCAGCTCCTACGAGCAGTACTTC. It specifies CASSLGDSSSYEQYF.

This chain connects TRBV9 to TRBJ2-7; D is possibly TRBD1 (5 bases). This CDR3 is built from 14 residues. V lost 0 bases and J 1 base, leaving 8 bases between the germline ends. Per the germline V gene, CDR1 is SGDLS and CDR2 is YYNGEE. Here the CDR3 DNA reads TGTGCCAGCAGCGTAGAGCACAGGTCCTACGAGCAGTACTTC. Translating it yields CASSVEHRSYEQYF.

Of note for this clone: Other DNA sequences in the sample encode the same CDR3. The chain links TRBV9 to TRBJ1-6, with TRBD1 identical over 9 bases. CDR1 and CDR2 from the germline V gene are SGDLS and YYNGEE. V was pared by 0 bases and J by 10 bases, with 8 bases of the junction left unmatched. The CDR3 has 16 residues. This CDR3 is CASSVAMTGGRSPLHF. The CDR3 DNA reads as TGTGCCAGCAGCGTAGCCATGACAGGGGGGAGATCACCCCTCCACTTT.

The chain links TRBV18 to TRBJ2-1; D unclear. The germline V gene encodes CDR1 KGHSH and CDR2 LQKENI. The germline V and J ends were trimmed by 2 bases and 4 bases, with 12 bases remaining between them. The CDR3 spans 15 residues. As DNA, the CDR3 is TGTGCCAGCTCACCAGAAAACCGGAGATACAATGAGCAGTTCTTC. Protein: CASSPENRRYNEQFF. The full variable domain, completed using reference TRBV18 and TRBJ2-1, is NAGVMQNPRHLVRRRGQEARLRCSPMKGHSHVYWYRQLPEEGLKFMVYLQKENIIDESGMPKERFSAEFPKEGPSILRIQQVVRGDSAAYFCASSPENRRYNEQFFGPGTRLTVL.

The chain uses TRBV29-1 and TRBJ2-5; possible D gene TRBD1, 6 bases. The germline V gene encodes CDR1 SQVTM and CDR2 ANQGSEA. With 7 bases removed from V and 7 bases from J, the gap between germline ends came to 16 bases. The CDR3 is 12 amino acids. The CDR3 coding sequence is TGCAGCGCCAACAGGGATCTCGGGACCCAGTACTTC. Protein product: CSANRDLGTQYF.

The V gene is TRBV20-1, the J gene TRBJ1-1; 7 positions match TRBD1. The CDR3 runs to 11 residues. V trimming: 4 bases; J trimming: 9 bases; junction bases outside the gene matches: 5. Germline-derived CDR1 and CDR2 are DFQATT and SNEGSKA (reference sequence). The CDR3, as DNA: TGCAGTGCTACGACAGGGTTGAAAGCTTTCTTT. As protein: CSATTGLKAFF.

V and J are TRBV7-9 and TRBJ1-2; no definite D call. V shed 0 bases and J shed 2 bases, with 10 bases lying between them. The CDR3 is 15 residues long. Looked up from germline, CDR1 is SEHNR and CDR2 is FQNEAQ (reference sequence). In DNA form, the CDR3 reads TGTGCCAGCAGCTTAGCAGTTGGAGGGAACTATGGCTACACCTTC. It specifies CASSLAVGGNYGYTF. Supplemented by reference TRBV7-9 and TRBJ1-2, the full variable domain reads DTGVSQNPRHKITKRGQNVTFRCDPISEHNRLYWYRQTLGQGPEFLTYFQNEAQLEKSRLLSDRFSAERPKGSFSTLEIQRTEQGDSAMYLCASSLAVGGNYGYTFGSGTRLTVV.

This rearrangement joins TRBV5-1 to TRBJ2-3, with no clear D. V shed 2 bases and J shed 4 bases, with 5 bases lying between them. CDR3 length: 12 residues. Per germline, CDR1 SGHRS and CDR2 YFSETQ. This CDR3 reads CASSFPSDTQYF. The CDR3 DNA is TGCGCCAGCAGCTTCCCATCAGATACGCAGTATTTT. Complete variable domain (other parts from reference TRBV5-1 and TRBJ2-3): KAGVTQTPRYLIKTRGQQVTLSCSPISGHRSVSWYQQTPGQGLQFLFEYFSETQRNKGNFPGRFSGRQFSNSRSEMNVSTLELGDSALYLCASSFPSDTQYFGPGTRLTVL.

The J gene is TRBJ2-7, the V gene TRBV7-9; 9 bases line up with TRBD1. V gave up 5 bases and J gave up 3 bases; unmatched junction bases: 8. The CDR3 contains 15 residues. From germline, CDR1 is SEHNR and CDR2 FQNEAQ (reference sequence). The CDR3: CASSPRKDRGYEQYF. The CDR3 DNA reads TGTGCCAGCAGCCCAAGGAAGGACAGGGGCTACGAGCAGTACTTC.

This clone was detected only once. The chain uses TRBV18 and TRBJ1-2; unclear D gene. V lost 4 bases and J lost 2, with 5 bases in between. The CDR3 sequence is 12 residues long. The germline CDR1 and CDR2 sequences are KGHSH and LQKENI. CDR3 protein: CASSRENYGYTF. The CDR3 DNA reads TGTGCCAGCTCACGAGAGAACTATGGCTACACCTTC.

J is TRBJ2-1 and V is TRBV4-2; 9 positions agree with TRBD2. CDR3 size: 15 residues. CDR1 and CDR2 (germline): LGHNA, YNFKEQ. The trim removed 0 bases at V and 8 bases at J, leaving 5 bases unmatched. The CDR3 nucleotides are TGTGCCAGCAGCCAAGATGGGACTAGCTTCGATGAGCAGTTCTTC. It is translated as CASSQDGTSFDEQFF.

The chain has TRBV19 and TRBJ2-3, with TRBD1 identical over 7 bases. The CDR3 totals 13 residues. Germline V gene lookup returns CDR1 LNHDA and CDR2 SQIVND (reference sequence). V dropped 11 bases and J dropped 4; count of bases not matched to a gene: 9. CDR3 region: CAGSTGKSDTQYF. CDR3 in DNA: TGTGCCGGCTCGACAGGGAAATCAGATACGCAGTATTTT.

V usage is TRBV11-3 and J usage is TRBJ1-1; 7 bases fit TRBD1. The CDR3 runs 13 residues. CDR1 and CDR2 (germline): SGHNT, YENEEA. V trimming: 6 bases; J trimming: 5 bases; junction bases outside the gene matches: 6. The CDR3 DNA reads as TGTGCCAGCAGACCTGACAGGGAAACTGAAGCTTTCTTT. Protein product: CASRPDRETEAFF.

The chain joins TRBV7-9 to TRBJ1-1; 8 bases align to TRBD1. The V and J ends lost 5 bases and 1 base, in that order; junction bases with no gene match: 6. CDR3 size: 15 residues. CDR1 is SEHNR, CDR2 FQNEAQ, per germline (reference sequence). The CDR3 spells CASSPRTGQNTEAFF. CDR3 in DNA: TGTGCCAGCAGCCCAAGGACAGGGCAGAACACTGAAGCTTTCTTT.